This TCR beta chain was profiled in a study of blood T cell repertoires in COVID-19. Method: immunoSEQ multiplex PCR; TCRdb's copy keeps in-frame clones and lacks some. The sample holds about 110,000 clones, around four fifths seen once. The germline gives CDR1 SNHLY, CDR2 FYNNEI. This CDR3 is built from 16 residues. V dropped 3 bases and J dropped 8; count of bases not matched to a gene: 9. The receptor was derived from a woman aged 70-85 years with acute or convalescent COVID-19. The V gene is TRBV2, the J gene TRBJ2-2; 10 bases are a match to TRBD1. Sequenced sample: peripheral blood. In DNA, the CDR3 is TGTGCCAGCAGTGACGTTGGACAGGGGGTTTGGGGGGAGCTGTTTTTT. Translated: CASSDVGQGVWGELFF.